This entry lists 26 T cell receptor beta chains sequenced from one sample in a study of Ad26.COV2.S vaccination and SARS-CoV-2 variants. Sequencing used immunoSEQ multiplex PCR; TCRdb keeps in-frame clones, though not all of them. The table includes roughly 300,000 clones, around 89% detected once. The treatment denotes: 19 received Ad26.COV2.S at low or high dose, single or two shots; 5 received placebo; per-sample allocation not given. Sampling was performed 63 days after the first vaccine or placebo injection. The sequencing here drew on peripheral blood, taken in a trial of Ad26.COV2.S vaccine versus placebo. These receptors came from a person aged 18-60 years who received the Ad26.COV2.S COVID-19 vaccine or a placebo.

The chain employs TRBV3-1 (or the pseudogene TRBV3-2) and TRBJ1-5; TRBD1 is a possible D gene (6 bases). CDR1 and CDR2 (germline): LGHDT, YNNKEL (reference sequence). Trimming stripped 1 base from V and 7 bases from J, with 14 bases between. The CDR3 totals 15 residues. The CDR3 nucleotides read TGTGCCAGCAGCCAAGGAGGGACATTCAGGCAGCCCCAGCATTTT. The encoded protein is CASSQGGTFRQPQHF.

CDR3 amino acids: CASQLAGVPVPYEQYF. As DNA, the CDR3 is TGTGCCAGCCAACTAGCGGGAGTCCCCGTACCGTACGAGCAGTACTTC. The V gene is TRBV5-6, the J gene TRBJ2-7; 11 bases are a match to TRBD2. The CDR3 contains 16 residues. Germline-derived CDR1 and CDR2 are SGHDT and YYEEEE. Unmatched junction bases numbered 13, after V lost 7 bases and J lost 4 bases.

This clone was recorded once. The chain uses TRBV7-9 and TRBJ2-1; 7 bases are shared with TRBD1. J was trimmed by 0 bases and V by 6 bases; bases with no gene match: 8. Germline CDR1 is SEHNR and CDR2 is FQNEAQ (reference sequence). This CDR3 region has 16 residues. The CDR3 bases are TGTGCCAGCAGTCCAGACAGGGTAACCTCCTACAATGAGCAGTTCTTC. Amino acid sequence: CASSPDRVTSYNEQFF.

The chain joins TRBV15 to TRBJ2-1, with a possible D match to TRBD1 (5 bases). Germline CDR1 LNHNV, CDR2 YYDKDF (reference sequence). V was cut by 1 base and J by 0 bases, with 13 bases left in between. The CDR3 has 17 amino acids. In nucleotides, the CDR3 is TGTGCCACCAGCAGAGGGGGCAGTCGGAGCTCCTACAATGAGCAGTTCTTC. This gives the protein CATSRGGSRSSYNEQFF.

The chain joins TRBV7-9 to TRBJ2-7; TRBD1 matches 9 bases. This CDR3 is 14 amino acids long. Germline loops: CDR1 SEHNR, CDR2 FQNEAQ (reference sequence). V lost 2 bases to trimming and J lost 3 bases; unmatched junction nucleotides: 2. The CDR3 DNA reads as TGTGCCAGCAGCTTAAGGGACAGGGACTACGAGCAGTACTTC. It translates to CASSLRDRDYEQYF.

This chain joins TRBV27 and TRBJ1-1; D gene ambiguous. The germline V and J ends were trimmed by 6 bases and 1 base, with 12 bases remaining between them. The germline gives CDR1 MNHEY, CDR2 SMNVEV (reference sequence). The CDR3 has 14 residues. CDR3: CASSRAFENTEAFF. The DNA for the CDR3 is TGTGCCAGCAGCCGTGCCTTTGAGAACACTGAAGCTTTCTTT.

The genes are TRBV3-1 (or the pseudogene TRBV3-2) and TRBJ2-1, with 9 bases matching TRBD2. J was trimmed by 5 bases and V by 1 base; bases with no gene match: 21. The length of the CDR3 is 21 residues. Germline V gene data show CDR1 as LGHDT and CDR2 as YNNKEL (reference sequence). CDR3 bases: TGTGCCAGCAGCCAAGGTCCTTTTAGCGGGAGTTTATCCGCCTACAACAATGAGCAGTTCTTC. Protein sequence: CASSQGPFSGSLSAYNNEQFF.

The CDR3 loop is CASSSPDRGFEKLFF. CDR3 DNA sequence: TGTGCCAGCAGTTCCCCCGACAGGGGTTTTGAAAAACTGTTTTTT. The chain has TRBV6-5 and TRBJ1-4; TRBD1 agrees at 8 bases. The germline V gene has CDR1 MNHEY and CDR2 SVGAGI. This CDR3 has 15 amino acids. V shed 4 bases, J shed 7 bases, and the junction held 8 bases outside the gene matches.

V and J are TRBV10-3 and TRBJ1-4; perhaps TRBD1 as D (5 bases). V gave up 0 bases and J gave up 7 bases, with 9 bases separating them. This CDR3 region has 14 residues. Germline loops: CDR1 ENHRY, CDR2 SYGVKD. The DNA of the CDR3 is TGTGCCATCAGTGAGTCGAACCAGGGTGAAAAACTGTTTTTT. Translation gives CAISESNQGEKLFF.

In its sample, this clone was seen once. This rearrangement joins TRBV7-9 to TRBJ2-7; D is possibly TRBD1 (8 bases). CDR1 and CDR2 from the germline V gene are SEHNR and FQNEAQ (reference sequence). The V end was cut by 5 bases, the J end by 3 bases, with 20 bases between. This CDR3 comprises 16 residues. In DNA, the CDR3 is TGTGCCAGCAGCCCACGGACAGGGAGGGGGGGCTACGAGCAGTACTTC. Protein sequence: CASSPRTGRGGYEQYF. Combining the CDR3 with reference TRBV7-9 and TRBJ2-7 gives the whole variable domain DTGVSQNPRHKITKRGQNVTFRCDPISEHNRLYWYRQTLGQGPEFLTYFQNEAQLEKSRLLSDRFSAERPKGSFSTLEIQRTEQGDSAMYLCASSPRTGRGGYEQYFGPGTRLTVT.

The V call is TRBV4-1, the J call TRBJ1-2; D possibly corresponds to TRBD1 (6 bases). Trimming took off 0 bases at V and 3 bases at J, with 17 bases between the two ends. This CDR3 has 17 amino acids. The germline CDR1 and CDR2 sequences are MGHRA and YSYEKL. This chain's CDR3 is CASSQDLYAGVYYGYTF. DNA for the CDR3: TGCGCCAGCAGCCAAGATCTATACGCAGGGGTGTACTATGGCTACACCTTC.

This clone was seen a single time. The V gene is TRBV19, the J gene TRBJ1-5; D gene unclear. The germline V and J ends were trimmed by 8 bases and 2 bases, with 10 bases remaining between them. Germline V gene lookup returns CDR1 LNHDA and CDR2 SQIVND (reference sequence). CDR3 size: 13 residues. The CDR3 DNA sequence: TGTGCCAGTCGCGCAGGAGGCAATCAGCCCCAGCATTTT. Its translation is CASRAGGNQPQHF.

The V call is TRBV14, the J call TRBJ1-4; perhaps TRBD1 as D (5 bases). The CDR3 consists of 15 residues. Germline V CDR1 and CDR2: SGHDN, FVKESK. Between the trimmed V and J ends, which lost 4 bases and 8 bases, there was a span of 17 bases. The CDR3 nucleotides read TGTGCCAGCAGCCGCCCAACAGGAAGTGGGGAAAAACTGTTTTTT. Its protein product is CASSRPTGSGEKLFF.

This clone has a count of ten or more. The chain employs TRBV7-8 and TRBJ1-4; D unclear. The germline gives CDR1 SGHVS, CDR2 FQNEAQ. Trimming shortened V by 1 base and J by 0 bases, and 12 bases separated the two germline ends. This CDR3 contains 17 residues. CDR3 sequence reads: CASSLDGTSATNEKLFF. The CDR3 DNA follows: TGTGCCAGCAGCTTAGACGGCACCTCTGCAACTAATGAAAAACTGTTTTTT.

Written as DNA, the CDR3 is TGTGCCAGCAGCTTAGCGGGGTCTTCTGGAAACACCATATATTTT. It translates to CASSLAGSSGNTIYF. The V call is TRBV7-2, the J call TRBJ1-3; no definite D call. V shed 0 bases and J shed 1 base, with 7 bases lying between them. CDR3 size: 15 residues. Germline CDR1 SGHTA, CDR2 FQGNSA.

This clone was picked up one time. The J gene is TRBJ2-3, the V gene TRBV10-1; the D gene is possibly TRBD2 (6 bases). V was pared by 10 bases and J by 2 bases, with 16 bases between. Per the germline V gene, CDR1 is WNHNN and CDR2 is SYGVQD (reference sequence). The CDR3 is 14 amino acids. For the CDR3, the DNA is TGCGCCAATTGGGCGGGACTTACCACAGATACGCAGTATTTT. This gives the protein CANWAGLTTDTQYF.

The rearrangement joins TRBV30 to TRBJ2-1; 12 positions match TRBD2. Trimming cost V 1 base and J 7 bases; bases outside gene matches: 17. The CDR3 is 19 amino acids. Per the germline V gene, CDR1 is GTSNPN and CDR2 is SVGIG (reference sequence). The CDR3 sequence is CAWSALPSGRASVRNEQFF. The CDR3 DNA reads TGTGCCTGGAGTGCCCTACCTAGCGGGAGGGCTTCAGTGAGGAATGAGCAGTTCTTC.

This clone came up a few times. The DNA for the CDR3 is TGTGCCAGCAGCGCCGGGACAGGGGTTTACGAGCAGTACTTC. Protein sequence: CASSAGTGVYEQYF. The rearrangement links TRBV5-6 to TRBJ2-7; 10 nucleotides align to TRBD1. CDR1 and CDR2 from the germline V gene are SGHDT and YYEEEE. This CDR3 comprises 14 residues. The V gene end was trimmed by 4 bases and the J gene end by 4 bases; junction bases not matched to a gene: 5.

This chain connects TRBV29-1 to TRBJ2-1; D possibly corresponds to TRBD1 (6 bases). The V end was cut by 4 bases, the J end by 5 bases, with 9 bases between. CDR1 and CDR2 (germline): SQVTM, ANQGSEA. This CDR3 is 12 amino acids long. CDR3 sequence: CSVVRGNNEQFF. For the CDR3, the DNA is TGCAGCGTTGTCAGGGGCAACAATGAGCAGTTCTTC.

The rearrangement uses TRBV7-6 and TRBJ2-1; 10 bases fit TRBD1. The CDR3 sequence is 14 residues long. V shed 5 bases, J shed 9 bases, and the junction held 7 bases outside the gene matches. Germline CDR1 is SGHVS and CDR2 is FNYEAQ. CDR3 protein: CASSLRDRGAEQFF. The CDR3 region has the DNA TGTGCCAGCAGCCTCCGGGACAGGGGCGCTGAGCAGTTCTTC.

The V and J genes are TRBV19 and TRBJ1-4; TRBD1 is a possible D gene (5 bases). V was cut by 2 bases and J by 3 bases, with 10 bases left in between. The CDR3 length is 15 residues. Germline values: CDR1 LNHDA, CDR2 SQIVND (reference sequence). The CDR3 reads CASSIQGASNEKLFF. The CDR3 DNA is TGTGCCAGTAGTATACAGGGAGCGTCTAATGAAAAACTGTTTTTT.

V and J are TRBV19 and TRBJ1-1; the D is unclear. Germline V CDR1 and CDR2: LNHDA, SQIVND (reference sequence). The CDR3 runs 14 residues. V dropped 5 bases and J dropped 0 bases, with 10 bases sitting between them. DNA for the CDR3: TGTGCCAGTAGTTACAGAGAAATGAACACTGAAGCTTTCTTT. As protein: CASSYREMNTEAFF.

Ten or more counts support this clone. This rearrangement joins TRBV10-3 to TRBJ2-1; 10 nucleotides match TRBD1. Germline CDR1 ENHRY, CDR2 SYGVKD. With 10 bases clipped from V and 8 bases from J, the junction kept 11 bases outside the gene matches. The CDR3 has 14 amino acids. This CDR3 is CATAPDRGGDEQFF. The CDR3 DNA reads as TGTGCCACAGCCCCGGACAGGGGGGGTGATGAGCAGTTCTTC.

V and J are TRBV30 and TRBJ2-1; TRBD1 aligns across 7 bases. CDR3 length: 13 residues. Germline V gene lookup returns CDR1 GTSNPN and CDR2 SVGIG (reference sequence). Trimming cost V 2 bases and J 5 bases; bases outside gene matches: 3. The CDR3 is CAWSYRGNNEQFF. CDR3 in DNA: TGTGCCTGGAGTTACAGGGGAAACAATGAGCAGTTCTTC.

The chain carries TRBV18 and TRBJ2-7; 12 bases agree with TRBD2. CDR3 length equals 15 residues. V gave up 5 bases and J gave up 5 bases; unmatched junction bases: 7. Germline CDR1 and CDR2: KGHSH and LQKENI. The CDR3 here is CASSLTSGSEDEQYF. DNA of the CDR3: TGTGCCAGCTCATTGACTAGCGGGAGTGAGGACGAGCAGTACTTC.

The table lists this clone with many counts. The chain recombines TRBV28 with TRBJ1-1; maybe TRBD1 (6 bases). Germline V gene sequence: CDR1 MDHEN, CDR2 SYDVKM. The CDR3 sequence is 13 residues long. The V gene lost 5 bases and the J gene lost 3 bases, with 10 bases spanning the gap. The CDR3 here is CASSMQGYTEAFF. CDR3 DNA sequence: TGTGCCAGCAGTATGCAGGGGTACACTGAAGCTTTCTTT.